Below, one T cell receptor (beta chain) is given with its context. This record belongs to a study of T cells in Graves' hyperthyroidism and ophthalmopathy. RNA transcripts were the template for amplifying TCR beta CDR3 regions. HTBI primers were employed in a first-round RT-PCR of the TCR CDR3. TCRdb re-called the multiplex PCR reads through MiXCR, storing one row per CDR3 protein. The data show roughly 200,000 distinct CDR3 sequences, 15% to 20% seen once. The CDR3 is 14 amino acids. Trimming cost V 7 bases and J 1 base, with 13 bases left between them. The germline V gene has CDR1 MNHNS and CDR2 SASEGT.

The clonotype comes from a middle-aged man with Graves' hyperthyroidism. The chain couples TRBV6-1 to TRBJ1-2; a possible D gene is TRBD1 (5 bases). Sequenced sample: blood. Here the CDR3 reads CASNPNRNNYGYTF. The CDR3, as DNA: TGTGCCAGCAATCCCAACAGGAATAACTATGGCTACACCTTC.